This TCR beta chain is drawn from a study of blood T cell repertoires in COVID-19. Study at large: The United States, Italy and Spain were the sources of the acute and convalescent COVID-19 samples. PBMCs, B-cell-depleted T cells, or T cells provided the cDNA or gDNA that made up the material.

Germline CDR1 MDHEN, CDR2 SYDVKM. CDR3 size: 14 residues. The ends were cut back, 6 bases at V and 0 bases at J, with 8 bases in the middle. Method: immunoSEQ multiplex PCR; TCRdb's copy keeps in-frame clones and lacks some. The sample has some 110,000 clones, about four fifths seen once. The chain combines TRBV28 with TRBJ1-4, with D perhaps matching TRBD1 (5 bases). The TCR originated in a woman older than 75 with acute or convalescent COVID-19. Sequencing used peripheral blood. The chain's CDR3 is CASRQGSTNEKLFF. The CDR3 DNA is TGTGCCAGCAGGCAGGGATCAACTAATGAAAAACTGTTTTTT.